The present entry profiles one T cell receptor beta chain with its context. It has no known antigen specificity. No clone much larger than this one lies a single base away; base qualities are absent. The trial excluded patients who had a history of autoimmune disease or were on systemic immunosuppression. Peripheral blood for TCR sequencing was collected from all dose cohorts at baseline, on cycle 4 day 1, and on cycle 7 day 1. Samples came from an open-label, multicenter, first-in-human phase I dose-escalation trial of ivuxolimab. Adults with locally advanced or metastatic melanoma, renal cell, hepatocellular, or head and neck squamous cell carcinoma were enrolled in the trial. CD4+ and CD8+ T cells were sorted separately from peripheral blood before TCR sequencing. Measured from the cysteine to the phenylalanine, the CDR3 is 15 residues long. The CDR3 DNA has 45 bases and is translated from base 1. V loses 6 bases, J loses 8 bases, and the germline ends lie 19 bases apart. Reading the germline V gene gives CDR1 SGHAT and CDR2 FQNNGV.

This entry is derived from a study of OX40 agonist ivuxolimab in advanced cancers. For context, the study as a whole: The costimulatory receptor OX40 (CD134) was targeted by ivuxolimab, a fully human IgG2 agonistic monoclonal antibody. Intravenous ivuxolimab was administered to patients every 2 weeks at six dose levels: 0.01, 0.1, 0.3, 1.5, 3 and 10 mg/kg. Of the roughly 50 dose-escalation patients, hepatocellular carcinoma was present in approximately 20, melanoma in approximately 15, renal cell carcinoma in 9 and head and neck cancer in 9. In the dose-escalation cohort, 70% to 85% of patients were male, and the mean age was about 55 years, with a range of about 23 to 90. Patients were allowed to have had prior anti-PD-1, anti-PD-L1 or anti-CTLA-4 therapy, and around two fifths of the dose-escalation patients had been treated with checkpoint inhibitors. Partial responses were achieved by three dose-escalation patients, of whom one had hepatocellular carcinoma and two had cutaneous melanoma. The point of sequencing TCRbeta in the periphery was to test whether ivuxolimab changed TCR sequence diversity and drove clonal T-cell expansion. The monotherapy dose-escalation portion (N ≈ 50 patients) of the phase I ivuxolimab trial is reported in the paper. On the study overall, not on this receptor specifically: The antigen specificity of the peripheral T cells that underwent clonal expansion was not determined. On average, CD8+ T cells showed more expanded clones than CD4+ T cells after ivuxolimab. At doses of 0.1 to 3.0 mg/kg, clonal expansion of both CD4+ and CD8+ blood T cells was observed from baseline to week 6. Low levels of normalized T-cell clonal expansion were also seen in some nonresponding patients. In the 0.1-3.0 mg/kg groups, partial responders were among the patients with the lowest normalized peripheral clonal expansion, particularly in CD8+ T cells.

To sequence the TCRbeta CDR3 region, genomic DNA was isolated from the sorted cells. TCRbeta CDR3 regions were sequenced using the immunoSEQ Assay. Sourced from immuneACCESS, this table was stored by TCRdb with only in-frame sequences that have V and J called. A share of the clones is absent; for the studies checked, an unresolved V gene accounts for under half, and the remainder has no known explanation. This sample lists fewer than 100,000 clones; approximately 88% were detected once. Approximately 0.49% of the sample is in the top ten clones. This TCR came from an adult with an advanced solid tumor such as melanoma, head and neck, liver or kidney cancer. The source was CD4+ or CD8+ T cells sorted from blood, collected in a trial of the OX40 agonist ivuxolimab. The chain employs TRBV11-2 and TRBJ1-4, with TRBD1 perhaps the D gene, on 6 matching bases. The CDR3 reads as follows: CASSLEGGLGEKLFF. In nucleotides, the sequence is TGTGCCAGCAGTTTGGAAGGGGGTCTGGGAGAAAAACTGTTTTTT.